The subject of this entry is one T cell receptor beta chain. The method was immunoSEQ multiplex PCR; TCRdb's version includes in-frame clones alone and lacks a portion of them. The sample holds about 43,000 clones, around 90% seen once. With 6 bases removed from V and 3 bases from J, the gap between germline ends came to 9 bases. Germline CDR1 reads SNHLY; CDR2 reads FYNNEI. CDR3 length: 12 residues. The data are from a study of blood T cell repertoires in COVID-19. On the study more broadly: The origin of the acute and convalescent COVID-19 samples was the United States, Italy and Spain. T cells, B-cell-depleted T cells, or PBMCs provided the cDNA or gDNA that served as material.

The TCR sequence derives from a woman aged 80 or over with active COVID-19. This chain connects TRBV2 to TRBJ2-7; D unclear. Sequencing input: peripheral blood. The CDR3 DNA follows: TGTGCCAGCAGGGAGACCCTCTACGAGCAGTACTTC. Its protein is CASRETLYEQYF. Using reference TRBV2 and TRBJ2-7 for the parts outside the CDR3, the full variable domain is EPEVTQTPSHQVTQMGQEVILRCVPISNHLYFYWYRQILGQKVEFLVSFYNNEISEKSEIFDDQFSVERPDGSNFTLKIRSTKLEDSAMYFCASRETLYEQYFGPGTRLTVT.